The next 29 T cell receptor beta chains were all read from a single sample in a study of spatial heterogeneity in lung cancer. The study, taken as a whole, reports: One measure, the expanded intratumoral alpha and beta TCR count, tracked tumor mutation counts.

TCRdb called the 5' RACE reads again in MiXCR, with one record for every CDR3 protein. The table lists more than 20,000 distinct CDR3 sequences, over 2.5% of them singletons. For these TCRs, the target antigens are not known. Time point of the sample: sample taken at primary tumor resection. The input for sequencing was lung tumor tissue, taken at surgery. The receptors originated from a male donor with early-stage non-small cell lung cancer.

This clonotype was found many times. The gene calls are TRBV20-1 and TRBJ2-6; tentative D call: TRBD2 (6 bases). This CDR3 has 17 amino acids. Germline values: CDR1 DFQATT, CDR2 SNEGSKA (reference sequence). Between the trimmed V and J ends, which lost 5 bases and 0 bases, there was a span of 17 bases. CDR3 region: CSALPAVSGSGANVLTF. For the CDR3, the DNA is TGCAGTGCTCTACCGGCGGTTAGCGGCTCTGGGGCCAACGTCCTGACTTTC.

This clonotype was seen at least ten times. The chain links TRBV12-3 or TRBV12-4 to TRBJ1-2; a weak D match, TRBD1 (5 bases). CDR3 length: 13 amino acids. The V end lost 7 bases, the J end lost 5 bases, and 14 bases lay between the germline ends. CDR3 DNA sequence: TGTGCCAGCACCCCCCGAGAGGGGTATGGCTACACCTTC. It translates to CASTPREGYGYTF.

This clonotype appeared a few times. The chain joins TRBV30 to TRBJ1-4, with 7 bases identical to TRBD1. V lost 2 bases to trimming and J lost 7 bases; unmatched junction nucleotides: 10. This CDR3 has 15 residues. The V gene's germline CDR1 is GTSNPN and CDR2 SVGIG (reference sequence). CDR3 in amino acids: CAWSFSGTVGEKLFF. CDR3 nucleotides: TGTGCCTGGAGTTTTTCCGGGACAGTTGGTGAAAAACTGTTTTTT.

This clonotype showed up many times. The rearrangement uses TRBV14 and TRBJ2-1; D not certain. The CDR3 is made up of 12 amino acids. Per germline, CDR1 SGHDN and CDR2 FVKESK. Trimming shortened V by 3 bases and J by 16 bases, and 16 bases separated the two germline ends. CDR3 region: CASSQVPLNFFF. In nucleotides, the CDR3 is TGTGCCAGCAGCCAGGTGCCTTTAAACTTTTTCTTC. The full variable domain, its missing parts supplied by reference TRBV14 and TRBJ2-1, is EAGVTQFPSHSVIEKGQTVTLRCDPISGHDNLYWYRRVMGKEIKFLLHFVKESKQDESGMPNNRFLAERTGGTYSTLKVQPAELEDSGVYFCASSQVPLNFFFGPGTRLTVL.

Many counts were recorded for this clonotype. This sequence joins TRBV4-3 and TRBJ2-1, with 7 bases matching TRBD1. The V gene end was trimmed by 4 bases and the J gene end by 8 bases; junction bases not matched to a gene: 5. The CDR3 totals 13 residues. Per germline, CDR1 LGHNA and CDR2 YSLEER. In DNA form, the CDR3 reads TGCGCCAGCAGCCTCGCAGGGACAGATGAGCAGTTCTTC. It codes for CASSLAGTDEQFF.

This clonotype was found many times. The gene calls are TRBV4-1 and TRBJ2-7, with 8 bases matching TRBD1. Germline trimming cut 6 bases from V and 3 bases from J; bases unmatched to any gene: 4. This CDR3 has 13 residues. Germline assignment: CDR1 MGHRA and CDR2 YSYEKL. CDR3 region: CASSLTGGYEQYF. The CDR3 coding sequence is TGCGCCAGCAGTCTAACAGGGGGCTACGAGCAGTACTTC.

Ten or more counts support this clonotype. V usage is TRBV6-6 and J usage is TRBJ1-3; 9 nucleotides line up with TRBD1. The J segment lost 4 bases and the V segment lost 5 bases, leaving 12 bases of the junction unmatched. The germline V gene encodes CDR1 MNHNY and CDR2 SVGAGI (reference sequence). CDR3 length equals 17 residues. CDR3 in amino acids: CASSPLPGQGGGNTIYF. DNA for the CDR3: TGTGCCAGCAGTCCCCTTCCGGGACAGGGAGGGGGAAACACCATATATTTT.

This clonotype appeared many times. The chain combines TRBV2 with TRBJ2-7; D is possibly TRBD1 (5 bases). V shed 6 bases and J shed 7 bases, with 22 bases lying between them. The CDR3 is 15 amino acids. CDR1 is SNHLY, CDR2 FYNNEI, per germline. CDR3 loop: CASSPYRTPSTEQYF. For the CDR3, the DNA is TGTGCCAGCAGCCCTTACCGGACACCGTCTACGGAGCAGTACTTC.

This clonotype was seen many times. This chain connects TRBV30 to TRBJ2-7; TRBD2 matches 9 bases. In germline, CDR1 is GTSNPN, CDR2 SVGIG (reference sequence). CDR3 size: 14 residues. V dropped 2 bases and J dropped 4; count of bases not matched to a gene: 6. The CDR3 loop reads CAWSRASGRYEQYF. CDR3 bases: TGTGCCTGGAGTAGAGCCAGCGGGAGGTACGAGCAGTACTTC.

This clonotype was observed many times. DNA for the CDR3: TGTGCCATCAGTTTACAGGGATCCAACACTGAAGCTTTCTTT. Its translation: CAISLQGSNTEAFF. The chain joins TRBV10-3 to TRBJ1-1; weak D call: TRBD1 (6 bases). Trimming shortened V by 5 bases and J by 2 bases, and 12 bases separated the two germline ends. This CDR3 is 14 amino acids long. The V gene's germline CDR1 is ENHRY and CDR2 SYGVKD.

In this sample, this clonotype turned up many times. The rearrangement joins TRBV12-3 or TRBV12-4 to TRBJ1-1; TRBD1 might be the D (6 bases). V dropped 2 bases and J dropped 6 bases, with 16 bases sitting between them. The CDR3 is made up of 15 amino acids. In nucleotides, the CDR3 is TGTGCCAGCAGTTTATTGAGGGGGGGTCTTCCTGAAGCTTTCTTT. Encoded protein: CASSLLRGGLPEAFF.

This clonotype was detected many times. The rearrangement joins TRBV6-6 to TRBJ1-1; the D is unclear. Germline loops: CDR1 MNHNY, CDR2 SVGAGI (reference sequence). Trimming left V 6 bases short and J 0 bases short, with 11 bases between. CDR3 length equals 14 residues. The CDR3 DNA reads TGTGCCAGCAGCCCCGGACGAATGAACACTGAAGCTTTCTTT. This encodes CASSPGRMNTEAFF.

This clonotype has ten or more counts. This chain uses TRBV6-2 or TRBV6-3 with TRBJ2-1; TRBD2 agrees at 10 bases. Germline V gene sequence: CDR1 MNHEY, CDR2 SVGEGT. The CDR3 consists of 17 residues. The V gene end was trimmed by 5 bases and the J gene end by 5 bases; junction bases not matched to a gene: 12. CDR3 sequence reads: CASSPGRLAGVHNEQFF. The CDR3 nucleotides are TGTGCCAGCAGTCCCGGTAGGCTAGCGGGAGTACACAATGAGCAGTTCTTC.

The sample holds many counts of this clonotype. The rearrangement uses TRBV7-2 and TRBJ2-2, with D hard to call. The CDR3 is 14 residues long. From germline, CDR1 is SGHTA and CDR2 FQGNSA. Trimming removed 4 bases from V and 0 bases from J, with 6 bases in between. CDR3 in DNA: TGTGCCAGCAGCTCTGTAGCGAACACCGGGGAGCTGTTTTTT. Its protein product is CASSSVANTGELFF.

By share, this clonotype counts as medium-sized. V usage is TRBV5-1 and J usage is TRBJ2-7; D uncertain. Germline CDR1 reads SGHRS; CDR2 reads YFSETQ. The CDR3 extends over 14 amino acids. Between the trimmed V and J ends, which lost 4 bases and 3 bases, there was a span of 14 bases. The CDR3, as DNA: TGCGCCAGCAGCCCGGCCCCACAGATCTACGAGCAGTACTTC. Translated, it gives CASSPAPQIYEQYF.

This clonotype was seen at least ten times. This chain joins TRBV18 and TRBJ1-1; no reliable D call. This CDR3 has 14 amino acids. V was cut by 4 bases and J by 3 bases, with 12 bases left in between. CDR1 KGHSH and CDR2 LQKENI come from the germline V gene. The CDR3 DNA follows: TGTGCCAGCTCACGCACCCCCCGGGACACTGAAGCTTTCTTT. It translates to CASSRTPRDTEAFF.

This clonotype was seen at least ten times. The chain has TRBV5-1 and TRBJ2-5; 10 nucleotides align to TRBD2. The CDR3 spans 13 residues. Germline CDR1 SGHRS, CDR2 YFSETQ. V was pared by 6 bases and J by 3 bases, with 2 bases of the junction left unmatched. CDR3 sequence: CASKLAGKETQYF. The CDR3 region has the DNA TGCGCCAGCAAACTAGCGGGAAAAGAGACCCAGTACTTC.

In this sample, this clonotype turned up many times. The chain carries TRBV28 and TRBJ2-7, with 8 positions matching TRBD1. From germline, CDR1 is MDHEN and CDR2 SYDVKM. The CDR3 is 16 amino acids. V lost 7 bases to trimming and J lost 2 bases; unmatched junction nucleotides: 13. The CDR3 nucleotides read TGTGCCAGCACCAGGACAGGGATCGCGGGGCCCTACGAGCAGTACTTC. The encoded protein is CASTRTGIAGPYEQYF.

This clonotype was seen ten or more times. The chain joins TRBV2 to TRBJ1-4, with D possibly TRBD1 on 5 matching bases. V was shortened by 5 bases and J by 8 bases, with 12 bases between the two germline ends. Germline CDR1 is SNHLY and CDR2 is FYNNEI. The CDR3 extends over 13 amino acids. The CDR3 loop is CASSRGGGEKLFF. The CDR3 coding sequence is TGTGCCAGCAGTCGAGGTGGGGGGGAAAAACTGTTTTTT.

This clonotype was observed at least ten times. DNA of the CDR3: TGTGCCAGCAGATGGCAGGGGGCCGATGAAGCTTTCTTT. Encoded protein: CASRWQGADEAFF. The rearrangement uses TRBV6-1 and TRBJ1-1, with 8 positions matching TRBD1. The junction had 7 bases not matched to a gene; V was cut back by 6 bases and J by 7 bases. CDR1 MNHNS and CDR2 SASEGT come from the germline V gene. This CDR3 is 13 amino acids long.

In its sample, this clonotype was seen many times. J is TRBJ2-7 and V is TRBV7-2; 7 bases line up with TRBD1. The CDR3 consists of 12 residues. CDR1 is SGHTA, CDR2 FQGNSA, per germline. V gave up 9 bases and J gave up 2 bases; unmatched junction bases: 4. CDR3 loop: CARGDSPYEQYF. The CDR3 DNA reads TGTGCCAGAGGGGACAGCCCCTACGAGCAGTACTTC.

This clonotype showed up many times. The CDR3 coding sequence is TGTGCCAGCAGTACGAGAGCAGGGGGCAGGTATGGCTACACCTTC. Encoded protein: CASSTRAGGRYGYTF. The rearrangement links TRBV6-5 to TRBJ1-2; TRBD1 aligns across 8 bases. The junction had 10 bases not matched to a gene; V was cut back by 5 bases and J by 5 bases. In germline, CDR1 is MNHEY, CDR2 SVGAGI. The CDR3 is made up of 15 amino acids.

This clonotype occurred many times. CDR3 loop: CASSLEVGMNTEAFF. The CDR3 DNA is TGCGCCAGCAGCTTGGAAGTGGGCATGAACACTGAAGCTTTCTTT. The rearrangement links TRBV5-1 to TRBJ1-1; D gene unclear. CDR3 size: 15 residues. The germline CDR1 and CDR2 sequences are SGHRS and YFSETQ. V dropped 0 bases and J dropped 0 bases, with 9 bases sitting between them.

In this sample, this clonotype turned up many times. V is TRBV20-1 and J is TRBJ1-4, with D possibly matching TRBD1 (6 bases). V was pared by 0 bases and J by 2 bases, with 10 bases between. The germline gives CDR1 DFQATT, CDR2 SNEGSKA (reference sequence). The CDR3 runs 15 residues. The chain's CDR3 is CSARDFDRTNEKLFF. CDR3 in DNA: TGCAGTGCTAGAGATTTCGACAGGACTAATGAAAAACTGTTTTTT.

This clonotype was counted ten times or more. The CDR3: CASSSVIRQGPYEQYF. CDR3 DNA sequence: TGTGCCAGCTCTTCAGTCATCAGACAGGGACCCTACGAGCAGTACTTC. The chain recombines TRBV18 with TRBJ2-7; 7 bases fit TRBD1. V gave up 6 bases and J gave up 2 bases; unmatched junction bases: 13. Germline lookup yields CDR1 KGHSH and CDR2 LQKENI. The CDR3 is made up of 16 amino acids.

This clonotype was seen ten or more times. This chain connects TRBV25-1 to TRBJ2-5, with 11 bases fitting TRBD2. V trimming: 5 bases; J trimming: 5 bases; junction bases outside the gene matches: 7. Germline V gene sequence: CDR1 MGHDK, CDR2 SYGVNS. The CDR3 length is 15 residues. In DNA form, the CDR3 reads TGTGCCAGCAGTATGACTAGCGGGACGAGGGAGACCCAGTACTTC. It encodes CASSMTSGTRETQYF.

This clonotype was recorded at least ten times. The gene calls are TRBV6-5 and TRBJ2-6; no clear D. Trimming shortened V by 4 bases and J by 0 bases, and 4 bases separated the two germline ends. The CDR3 loop spans 14 amino acids. Germline V gene sequence: CDR1 MNHEY, CDR2 SVGAGI. The CDR3 nucleotides read TGTGCCAGCAGTTTTCACTCTGGGGCCAACGTCCTGACTTTC. Its protein is CASSFHSGANVLTF.

This clonotype was picked up many times. The rearrangement links TRBV24-1 to TRBJ2-6; D is perhaps TRBD1 (6 bases). With 4 bases removed from V and 1 base from J, the gap between germline ends came to 10 bases. The germline CDR1 and CDR2 sequences are KGHDR and SFDVKD. The CDR3 is made up of 16 amino acids. The CDR3 nucleotides are TGTGCCACCAGTGACGGTGACAGGTCTGGGGCCAACGTCCTGACTTTC. It is translated as CATSDGDRSGANVLTF.

This clonotype was observed many times. This chain uses TRBV11-2 with TRBJ2-1; 7 bases are shared with TRBD2. Trimming at V came to 2 bases and at J to 4 bases, leaving 5 bases not matched to a gene. Looked up from germline, CDR1 is SGHAT and CDR2 is FQNNGV. The CDR3 is 15 residues long. CDR3 region: CASSLKTSAYNEQFF. The CDR3 DNA follows: TGTGCCAGCAGCTTAAAAACTAGCGCTTACAATGAGCAGTTCTTC. The variable domain in full, completed from reference TRBV11-2 and TRBJ2-1, reads EAGVAQSPRYKIIEKRQSVAFWCNPISGHATLYWYQQILGQGPKLLIQFQNNGVVDDSQLPKDRFSAERLKGVDSTLKIQPAKLEDSAVYLCASSLKTSAYNEQFFGPGTRLTVL.